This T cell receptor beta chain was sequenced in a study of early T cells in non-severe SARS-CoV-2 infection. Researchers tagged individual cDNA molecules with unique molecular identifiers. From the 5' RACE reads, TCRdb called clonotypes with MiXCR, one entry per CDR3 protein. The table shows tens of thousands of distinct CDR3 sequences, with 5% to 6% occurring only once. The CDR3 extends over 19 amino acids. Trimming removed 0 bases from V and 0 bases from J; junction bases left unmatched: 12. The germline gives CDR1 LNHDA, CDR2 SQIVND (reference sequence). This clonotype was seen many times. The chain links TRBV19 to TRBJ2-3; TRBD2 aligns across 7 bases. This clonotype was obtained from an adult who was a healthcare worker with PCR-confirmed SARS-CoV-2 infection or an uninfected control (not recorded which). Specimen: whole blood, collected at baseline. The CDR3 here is CASSIEAPAGRISTDTQYF. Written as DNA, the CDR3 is TGTGCCAGTAGTATAGAGGCCCCAGCGGGAAGGATCAGCACAGATACGCAGTATTTT.